Shown below are 19 T cell receptor beta chains from a single sample sequenced in a study of cytotoxic CD8 clonotypes in ibrutinib-treated CLL. TCRdb's copy holds only in-frame clones and misses some; the assay was immunoSEQ multiplex PCR. The sample shows hundreds of thousands of clones, about 80% of them seen only once. The input for sequencing was PBMCs, taken before ibrutinib treatment. These receptors all stem from a human donor with chronic lymphocytic leukemia.

This clone was seen only a few times. The chain carries TRBV5-1 and TRBJ1-1; D is possibly TRBD1 (6 bases). V lost 4 bases and J 5 bases, leaving 18 bases between the germline ends. The CDR3 contains 15 residues. Germline-derived CDR1 and CDR2 are SGHRS and YFSETQ. CDR3 DNA sequence: TGCGCCAGCAGCCCAACCTCCGCAGGGGAAACTGAAGCTTTCTTT. As protein: CASSPTSAGETEAFF.

This chain uses TRBV7-3 with TRBJ2-1; a weak D match, TRBD2 (5 bases). The CDR3 length is 15 residues. V lost 5 bases to trimming and J lost 0 bases, with 11 bases between them. Looked up from germline, CDR1 is SGHTA and CDR2 is FQGTGA. CDR3 sequence: CASSLQRSSYNEQFF. The CDR3 region has the DNA TGTGCCAGCAGCCTCCAGCGGAGCTCCTACAATGAGCAGTTCTTC.

The chain employs TRBV11-2 and TRBJ2-5, with TRBD2 matching over 13 bases. The CDR3 totals 17 residues. Trimming at V came to 5 bases and at J to 2 bases, leaving 8 bases not matched to a gene. Germline values: CDR1 SGHAT, CDR2 FQNNGV. CDR3 bases: TGTGCCAGCAGCCCGACGTTGGGACTAGCGGGACAAGAGACCCAGTACTTC. This codes for CASSPTLGLAGQETQYF.

The chain employs TRBV14 and TRBJ1-2; D remains ambiguous. Germline CDR1 is SGHDN and CDR2 is FVKESK. This CDR3 spans 15 amino acids. Trimming took 1 base from V and 2 from J, leaving 11 bases between them. CDR3 residues: CASSQVGSFNYGYTF. The CDR3 DNA is TGTGCCAGCAGCCAAGTCGGCAGCTTCAACTATGGCTACACCTTC. The full variable domain, with the rest looked up from reference TRBV14 and TRBJ1-2, is EAGVTQFPSHSVIEKGQTVTLRCDPISGHDNLYWYRRVMGKEIKFLLHFVKESKQDESGMPNNRFLAERTGGTYSTLKVQPAELEDSGVYFCASSQVGSFNYGYTFGSGTRLTVV.

In its sample, this clone was seen once. The rearrangement joins TRBV9 to TRBJ2-2; D is uncertain. CDR3 length: 14 residues. Trimming removed 1 base from V and 7 bases from J, with 11 bases in between. Per the germline V gene, CDR1 is SGDLS and CDR2 is YYNGEE. The CDR3 reads CASSVRSGGGELFF. The CDR3 bases are TGTGCCAGCAGCGTACGCTCCGGCGGCGGGGAGCTGTTTTTT.

The J gene is TRBJ2-5, the V gene TRBV7-2, with a tentative D call TRBD2 (5 bases). CDR1 and CDR2 (germline): SGHTA, FQGNSA. The germline V and J ends were trimmed by 4 bases and 5 bases, with 11 bases remaining between them. The CDR3 runs to 13 residues. The CDR3 spells CASSSYRGETQYF. Written as DNA, the CDR3 is TGTGCCAGCAGCTCCTACAGAGGGGAGACCCAGTACTTC.

The rearrangement uses TRBV30 and TRBJ2-1; D is uncertain. V was trimmed by 0 bases and J by 6 bases, leaving 3 bases between them. The CDR3 is 11 residues long. Germline CDR1 is GTSNPN and CDR2 is SVGIG (reference sequence). The CDR3 bases are TGTGCCTGGAGTGTAAGCAATGAGCAGTTCTTC. It encodes CAWSVSNEQFF.

The chain carries TRBV5-4 and TRBJ2-7, with 7 bases that match TRBD1. Germline CDR1 reads SGHNT; CDR2 reads YYREEE (reference sequence). J gave up 4 bases and V 2 bases, and 9 bases lay outside the gene matches. This CDR3 has 15 amino acids. CDR3 nucleotides: TGTGCCAGCAGCTTCCGACAGGGTGGGGGTTACGAGCAGTACTTC. Translating it yields CASSFRQGGGYEQYF.

The chain employs TRBV7-9 and TRBJ2-1, with 7 nucleotides matching TRBD2. V dropped 5 bases and J dropped 2; count of bases not matched to a gene: 3. The CDR3 is 14 residues long. The germline CDR1 and CDR2 sequences are SEHNR and FQNEAQ (reference sequence). The CDR3, as DNA: TGTGCCAGCAGCGTTCTAGCGGCCTACAATGAGCAGTTCTTC. Residues: CASSVLAAYNEQFF.

The chain recombines TRBV7-9 with TRBJ2-7, with D unresolved. V was shortened by 2 bases and J by 5 bases, with 7 bases between the two germline ends. The CDR3 totals 12 residues. The germline V gene has CDR1 SEHNR and CDR2 FQNEAQ (reference sequence). The CDR3 reads CASSLFPNEQYF. The DNA of the CDR3 is TGTGCCAGCAGCTTATTTCCCAACGAGCAGTACTTC.

The rearrangement uses TRBV4-3 and TRBJ2-3; D is ambiguous. V was trimmed by 0 bases and J by 4 bases, leaving 11 bases between them. Germline CDR1 and CDR2: LGHNA and YSLEER. This CDR3 contains 15 residues. The CDR3 bases are TGCGCCAGCAGCCAAGATCGGCTTCGGGCAGATACGCAGTATTTT. Its protein product is CASSQDRLRADTQYF.

The chain employs TRBV7-2 and TRBJ1-3; D might be TRBD1 (6 bases). Germline V gene data show CDR1 as SGHTA and CDR2 as FQGNSA. V lost 3 bases to trimming and J lost 4 bases, with 13 bases between them. The CDR3 covers 15 residues. In nucleotides, the CDR3 is TGTGCCAGCAGCTTCCAGGGGTTATGGGGAAACACCATATATTTT. Amino acid sequence: CASSFQGLWGNTIYF.

The chain combines TRBV5-6 with TRBJ1-4; 10 bases map to TRBD1. Trimming cost V 4 bases and J 4 bases; bases outside gene matches: 4. CDR3 size: 15 residues. Germline V gene sequence: CDR1 SGHDT, CDR2 YYEEEE. In DNA, the CDR3 is TGTGCCAGCAGCCCCTGGACAGGGGGTAATGAAAAACTGTTTTTT. This sequence encodes CASSPWTGGNEKLFF.

The V call is TRBV7-7, the J call TRBJ1-1; D is unresolved. This CDR3 has 13 amino acids. V was pared by 5 bases and J by 0 bases, with 7 bases between. Germline CDR1 and CDR2: SSHAT and FNYEAQ (reference sequence). CDR3 DNA sequence: TGTGCCAGCAGCCTTACAATGAACACTGAAGCTTTCTTT. As protein: CASSLTMNTEAFF. Based on the CDR3 plus reference TRBV7-7 and TRBJ1-1, the full variable domain is GAGVSQSPRYKVTKRGQDVTLRCDPISSHATLYWYQQALGQGPEFLTYFNYEAQPDKSGLPSDRFSAERPEGSISTLTIQRTEQRDSAMYRCASSLTMNTEAFFGQGTRLTVV.

J is TRBJ1-5 and V is TRBV30; weak D call: TRBD1 (5 bases). This CDR3 has 13 residues. Trimming stripped 1 base from V and 4 bases from J, with 8 bases between. CDR1 and CDR2 from the germline V gene are GTSNPN and SVGIG (reference sequence). The CDR3 reads CAWSAEGNQPQHF. Written as DNA, the CDR3 is TGTGCCTGGAGTGCCGAGGGGAATCAGCCCCAGCATTTT.

This clone was detected a few times. The V call is TRBV9, the J call TRBJ2-7; 8 bases are shared with TRBD2. The CDR3 totals 16 residues. Germline V gene sequence: CDR1 SGDLS, CDR2 YYNGEE. V lost 0 bases, J lost 3 bases, and 8 bases stayed unmatched. The CDR3: CASSVGSAGGLYEQYF. The DNA of the CDR3 is TGTGCCAGCAGCGTAGGATCGGCGGGAGGACTCTACGAGCAGTACTTC. Full variable domain (remainder filled in from reference TRBV9 and TRBJ2-7): DSGVTQTPKHLITATGQRVTLRCSPRSGDLSVYWYQQSLDQGLQFLIQYYNGEERAKGNILERFSAQQFPDLHSELNLSSLELGDSALYFCASSVGSAGGLYEQYFGPGTRLTVT.

The rearrangement links TRBV9 to TRBJ2-3; D is uncertain. Per germline, CDR1 SGDLS and CDR2 YYNGEE. CDR3 length: 13 amino acids. V lost 0 bases and J lost 2, with 4 bases in between. CDR3 sequence reads: CASSVDATDTQYF. The CDR3 DNA reads TGTGCCAGCAGCGTAGACGCCACAGATACGCAGTATTTT.

The rearrangement joins TRBV19 to TRBJ2-2; 11 nucleotides align to TRBD2. Germline V CDR1 and CDR2: LNHDA, SQIVND (reference sequence). J was trimmed by 9 bases and V by 5 bases; bases with no gene match: 17. The CDR3 contains 18 residues. The CDR3 nucleotides are TGTGCCAGTAGTGACCCGGGACTAGCGGTACCGACCGGTCGGGAGCTGTTTTTT. Protein sequence: CASSDPGLAVPTGRELFF.

V and J are TRBV5-1 and TRBJ2-7; D is possibly TRBD1 (5 bases). The CDR3 is 15 amino acids. V dropped 2 bases and J dropped 2 bases, with 14 bases sitting between them. Germline CDR1 is SGHRS and CDR2 is YFSETQ. CDR3 DNA sequence: TGCGCCAGCAGCTTTTGGCAGGGCGAAGCCTACGAGCAGTACTTC. This gives the protein CASSFWQGEAYEQYF. Based on the CDR3 plus reference TRBV5-1 and TRBJ2-7, the full variable domain is KAGVTQTPRYLIKTRGQQVTLSCSPISGHRSVSWYQQTPGQGLQFLFEYFSETQRNKGNFPGRFSGRQFSNSRSEMNVSTLELGDSALYLCASSFWQGEAYEQYFGPGTRLTVT.